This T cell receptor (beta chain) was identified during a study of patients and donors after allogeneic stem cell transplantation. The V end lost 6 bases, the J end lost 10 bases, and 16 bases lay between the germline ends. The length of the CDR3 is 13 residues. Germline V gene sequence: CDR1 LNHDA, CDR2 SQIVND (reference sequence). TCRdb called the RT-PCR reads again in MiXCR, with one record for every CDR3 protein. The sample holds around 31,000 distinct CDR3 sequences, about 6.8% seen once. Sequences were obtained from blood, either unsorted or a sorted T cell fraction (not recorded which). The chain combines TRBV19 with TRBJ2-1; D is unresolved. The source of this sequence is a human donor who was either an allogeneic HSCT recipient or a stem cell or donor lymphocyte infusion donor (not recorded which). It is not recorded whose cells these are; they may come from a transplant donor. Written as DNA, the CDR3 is TGTGCCAGTAGGGACGGCGTCGTTAAGGAGCAGTTCTTC. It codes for CASRDGVVKEQFF.